This T cell receptor (beta chain) was captured by sequencing in a study of control samples from healthy donors and cancer patients. This table comes from immunoSEQ multiplex PCR, and its TCRdb copy is limited to in-frame clones, with some not included. Of more than 85,000 clones listed, around nine tenths are singletons. This CDR3 has 14 residues. Trimming pared 5 bases from V and 8 bases from J, leaving 20 bases between. Germline V gives CDR1 GTSNPN, CDR2 SVGIG (reference sequence). The rearrangement uses TRBV30 and TRBJ2-3; TRBD2 might be the D (6 bases). The clonotype comes from a woman aged 50 to 65 in good health. The specimen sequenced was blood. CDR3 bases: TGTGCCTGGGATCCGGGAGAGAAAACGGGTACGCAGTATTTT. Its translation: CAWDPGEKTGTQYF.